The rows below give T cell receptor beta chains drawn from one sample of a study of radiotherapy plus CTLA-4 blockade in lung cancer. Repertoires were generated with immunoSEQ multiplex PCR, while TCRdb's copy carries only in-frame clones and drops some. This repertoire shows about 87,000 clones, about 87% found once; its top ten account for 16%. The sequences come from peripheral blood, collected from a patient treated with radiotherapy plus ipilimumab. The receptors come from a human donor with non-small cell lung cancer that progressed on radiotherapy plus ipilimumab. CDR3s include the opening cysteine and the closing phenylalanine or tryptophan. A D gene is named only where the DNA matches it firmly. The listing skips clone size in some rows; elsewhere it reads once, few, many or a size class.

CDR3 length	clone size	D gene	J gene	V gene	CDR3 protein	CDR3 DNA
14	NA	NA	TRBJ1-1	TRBV5-1	CASSLDGENTEAFF	TGCGCCAGCAGCTTGGACGGAGAGAACACTGAAGCTTTCTTT
15	NA	TRBD2	TRBJ2-5	TRBV5-1	CASSRERGKEETQYF	TGCGCCAGCAGCAGAGAGCGGGGCAAAGAAGAGACCCAGTACTTC
15	once	TRBD2	TRBJ2-7	TRBV6-5	CASSYGVAGGREQYF	TGTGCCAGCAGTTACGGGGTAGCGGGGGGGCGCGAGCAGTACTTC
15	NA	TRBD1	TRBJ1-2	TRBV14	CASSQAQGARGGYTF	TGTGCCAGCAGCCAAGCACAGGGGGCAAGGGGCGGCTACACCTTC
18	NA	NA	TRBJ1-6	TRBV19	CASSTTGTPYSYNSPLHF	TGTGCCAGTAGTACCACCGGGACACCCTATTCATATAATTCACCCCTCCACTTT
14	NA	NA	TRBJ1-5	TRBV27	CASSPLTGVEPQHF	TGTGCCAGCAGTCCCCTTACTGGGGTGGAGCCCCAGCATTTT
16	NA	NA	TRBJ2-5	TRBV7-2	CASSLGGKGVRETQYF	TGTGCCAGCAGCCTCGGGGGGAAGGGGGTTAGGGAGACCCAGTACTTC
14	NA	NA	TRBJ2-5	TRBV29-1	CSVSDGEGSETQYF	TGCAGCGTCTCTGATGGTGAGGGGTCGGAGACCCAGTACTTC
15	NA	TRBD1	TRBJ2-5	TRBV18	CASSPTGTGKETQYF	TGTGCCAGCTCACCAACAGGGACAGGGAAAGAGACCCAGTACTTC
15	NA	NA	TRBJ2-5	TRBV5-6	CASSLLIRDQETQYF	TGTGCCAGCAGCTTGTTGATCCGGGATCAAGAGACCCAGTACTTC
14	NA	NA	TRBJ1-2	TRBV19	CASTMGGLDYGYTF	TGTGCCAGTACTATGGGGGGGCTGGACTATGGCTACACCTTC
15	once	NA	TRBJ2-2	TRBV9	CASSVGGTNTGELFF	TGTGCCAGCAGCGTAGGGGGAACTAACACCGGGGAGCTGTTTTTT
13	NA	NA	TRBJ2-3	TRBV19	CASKHRSTDTQYF	TGTGCCAGCAAACACCGGAGCACAGATACGCAGTATTTT
13	NA	NA	TRBJ1-2	TRBV15	CATSRAFRDGYTF	TGTGCCACCAGCAGGGCTTTTCGGGATGGCTACACCTTC
14	NA	NA	TRBJ1-2	TRBV4-3	CASSAGRTNYGYTF	TGCGCCAGCAGCGCAGGACGGACTAACTATGGCTACACCTTC
14	NA	NA	TRBJ2-1	TRBV7-3	CASKVGPFNNEQFF	TGTGCCAGCAAGGTCGGACCTTTCAACAATGAGCAGTTCTTC
11	NA	NA	TRBJ2-3	TRBV30	CAWRAVGTQYF	TGTGCCTGGAGGGCAGTTGGGACGCAGTATTTT
15	NA	NA	TRBJ2-7	TRBV27	CASSLWGSGTYEQYF	TGTGCCAGCAGTTTATGGGGTAGCGGAACCTACGAGCAGTACTTC
14	NA	NA	TRBJ2-2	TRBV2	CARGDPTNTGELFF	TGTGCCAGGGGGGACCCCACGAACACCGGGGAGCTGTTTTTT
17	NA	TRBD2	TRBJ2-2	TRBV5-1	CASSLWSGASYTGELFF	TGCGCCAGCAGCTTGTGGAGCGGGGCATCCTACACCGGGGAGCTGTTTTTT
12	NA	NA	TRBJ1-2	TRBV2	CASSDRGYGYTF	TGTGCCAGCAGTGACAGGGGCTATGGCTACACCTTC
13	NA	TRBD1	TRBJ2-5	TRBV6-5	CASSRDRGETQYF	TGTGCCAGCAGCCGCGACAGGGGAGAGACCCAGTACTTC
16	once	NA	TRBJ1-4	TRBV7-9	CASSLARSIYNEKLFF	TGTGCCAGCAGCTTAGCGCGATCGATATATAATGAAAAACTGTTTTTT
14	NA	NA	TRBJ1-1	TRBV28	CASSTGFLHTEAFF	TGTGCCAGCAGTACAGGGTTTTTGCACACTGAAGCTTTCTTT
15	NA	TRBD2	TRBJ2-1	TRBV7-2	CASSHGTSTYNEQFF	TGTGCCAGCAGCCATGGGACTAGCACATACAATGAGCAGTTCTTC
14	NA	TRBD1	TRBJ2-5	TRBV19	CASTPTGGSQTQYF	TGTGCCAGTACCCCGACAGGGGGATCACAGACCCAGTACTTC
12	NA	NA	TRBJ1-1	TRBV7-2	CASNLAGGKAFF	TGTGCCAGCAACCTGGCCGGGGGGAAAGCTTTCTTT
12	NA	NA	TRBJ1-2	TRBV28	CAHRGNDYGYTF	TGTGCCCATCGTGGAAATGACTATGGCTACACCTTC
15	NA	NA	TRBJ2-3	TRBV10-3	CAISEGNRAQDTQYF	TGTGCCATCAGTGAGGGTAACAGGGCCCAAGATACGCAGTATTTT
12	NA	NA	TRBJ2-7	TRBV6-6	CASSTLGSEQYF	TGTGCCAGCAGCACCCTAGGGTCCGAGCAGTACTTC
14	NA	NA	TRBJ1-2	TRBV19	CASSPGTVNYGYTF	TGTGCCAGTAGTCCTGGGACGGTAAACTATGGCTACACCTTC
12	NA	NA	TRBJ2-3	TRBV5-4	CASSSSTDTQYF	TGTGCCAGCAGCTCGAGCACAGATACGCAGTATTTT
16	NA	TRBD2	TRBJ2-5	TRBV19	CASSGFSGGVQETQYF	TGTGCCAGTAGTGGCTTTAGCGGGGGGGTCCAAGAGACCCAGTACTTC
16	NA	TRBD1	TRBJ2-7	TRBV7-2	CASRVSFGQGPYEQYF	TGTGCCAGCAGGGTTTCATTTGGACAGGGACCCTACGAGCAGTACTTC
15	NA	NA	TRBJ1-3	TRBV4-2	CASSQEGGVGNTIYF	TGTGCCAGCAGCCAAGAGGGGGGTGTTGGAAACACCATATATTTT
10	NA	NA	TRBJ1-2	TRBV4-1	CASIGYGYTF	TGCGCCAGCATTGGGTATGGCTACACCTTC
15	NA	NA	TRBJ1-2	TRBV6-6	CASSYSTAGASGYTF	TGTGCCAGCAGTTACTCGACGGCAGGGGCTAGTGGCTACACCTTC
13	NA	NA	TRBJ1-1	TRBV5-1	CASSLGGPTEAFF	TGCGCCAGCAGCTTGGGGGGGCCCACTGAAGCTTTCTTT
14	NA	NA	TRBJ2-3	TRBV5-1	CASSAGTQPDTQYF	TGCGCCAGCAGCGCGGGGACACAGCCAGATACGCAGTATTTT
15	NA	TRBD1	TRBJ1-4	TRBV28	CASSSQGATNEKLFF	TGTGCCAGCAGTTCACAGGGGGCAACTAATGAAAAACTGTTTTTT
14	NA	TRBD1	TRBJ2-7	TRBV6-8	CATKGQGWSYEQYF	TGTGCCACCAAAGGACAGGGTTGGTCCTACGAGCAGTACTTC
14	NA	NA	TRBJ1-1	TRBV7-2	CASSLAHLDTEAFF	TGTGCCAGCAGCTTAGCACATCTCGACACTGAAGCTTTCTTT
15	NA	TRBD2	TRBJ2-5	TRBV5-1	CASSLLAGGQETQYF	TGCGCCAGCAGCCTTCTAGCGGGGGGCCAAGAGACCCAGTACTTC
14	NA	NA	TRBJ2-1	TRBV19	CASSTHNSYNEQFF	TGTGCCAGTAGTACTCACAACTCCTACAATGAGCAGTTCTTC
15	NA	NA	TRBJ1-3	TRBV4-2	CASSQDAEAGNTIYF	TGTGCCAGCAGCCAAGATGCCGAGGCAGGAAACACCATATATTTT
18	NA	TRBD1	TRBJ2-2	TRBV4-3	CASSQGPTQGANTGELFF	TGCGCCAGCAGCCAAGGACCCACCCAGGGGGCGAACACCGGGGAGCTGTTTTTT
16	NA	NA	TRBJ2-1	TRBV9	CASSVGNSRSYNEQFF	TGTGCCAGCAGCGTAGGAAATAGCCGATCCTACAATGAGCAGTTCTTC
15	NA	NA	TRBJ2-5	TRBV7-2	CASSLAGLTVETQYF	TGTGCCAGCAGCTTAGCGGGACTCACGGTAGAGACCCAGTACTTC
14	NA	NA	TRBJ2-1	TRBV6-5	CASSGTERVNEQFF	TGTGCCAGCAGCGGAACTGAGCGGGTCAATGAGCAGTTCTTC
15	NA	NA	TRBJ1-1	TRBV11-2	CASSLVVPANTEAFF	TGTGCCAGCAGCTTAGTTGTCCCAGCGAACACTGAAGCTTTCTTT
12	NA	TRBD1	TRBJ2-7	TRBV29-1	CRPTQGAEEQYF	TGCAGACCAACACAGGGGGCGGAGGAGCAGTACTTC